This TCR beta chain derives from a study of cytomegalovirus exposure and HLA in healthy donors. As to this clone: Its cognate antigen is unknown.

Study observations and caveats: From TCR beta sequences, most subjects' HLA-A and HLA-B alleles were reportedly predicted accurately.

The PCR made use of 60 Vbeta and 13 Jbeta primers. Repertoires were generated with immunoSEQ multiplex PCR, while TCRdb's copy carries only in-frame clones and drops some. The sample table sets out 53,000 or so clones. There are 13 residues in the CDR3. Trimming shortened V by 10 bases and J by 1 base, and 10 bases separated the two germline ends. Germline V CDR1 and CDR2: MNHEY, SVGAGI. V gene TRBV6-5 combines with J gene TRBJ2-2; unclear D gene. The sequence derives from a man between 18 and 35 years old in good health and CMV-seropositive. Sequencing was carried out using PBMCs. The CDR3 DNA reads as TGTGCCACCCTCTCCGGGAACACCGGGGAGCTGTTTTTT. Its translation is CATLSGNTGELFF.